This T cell receptor beta chain comes out of a study of T-cell memory formation after mild COVID-19. Findings of the study overall: A subset of responding clones appeared in pre-infection memory, suggesting cross-reactive memory joined. Contracting clones localized mainly to CM and EM when CD4+ and mainly to EMRA when CD8+.

This clonotype was seen ten or more times. Its antigen remains unidentified. TCRdb reanalysed the 5' RACE reads using MiXCR and keeps one entry per CDR3 protein. The sample gives roughly 220,000 distinct CDR3 sequences, 9.5% of which show up once; roughly 4% is in the top ten. This CDR3 has 11 amino acids. V shed 3 bases and J shed 1 base, with 0 bases lying between them. Germline assignment: CDR1 SEHNR and CDR2 FQNEAQ (reference sequence). The chain is built from TRBV7-9 and TRBJ1-1; no reliable D call. The sequenced sample consisted of PBMCs or a T cell subset sorted from them (not recorded which). This sequence originates from a man aged 18 to 30 who had mild COVID-19 (a few samples of this study predate the infection). Cell type and time point are not known. The CDR3 is CASSLNTEAFF. CDR3 coding DNA: TGTGCCAGCAGCTTGAACACTGAAGCTTTCTTT.